This TCR beta chain appears in the sequencing data of a study of human T cells and chemical hapten exposure (dated by TCRdb to about 2021). Concerning the study at large: For sensitization, 2% DPC in acetone was applied to a roughly 2 cm by roughly 2 cm area of upper inner arm skin. Weekly therapeutic DPC doses were additionally applied to the scalp of patients throughout the approximately 25-week study period. Patch testing was done on the upper back using Finn chambers containing 0.01% DPC, and results were scored after 6 days according to International Contact Dermatitis Research Group standards. The patient cohort, mostly female, included alopecia areata with under or over 50% scalp involvement, alopecia totalis and alopecia universalis. The libraries were sequenced as a pool, and the TCR yield per sample differed mostly because of small variations in library volumes within the pool. Peripheral blood TCR repertoire changes were tracked in vivo in alopecia patients during primary and secondary sensitization to the hapten diphenylcyclopropenone (DPC). Patient blood was sampled pre-sensitization (week 0) and at 2, 6 and about 24 weeks after DPC sensitization. About 28 alopecia patients gave blood for TCR sequencing at one to four time points (pre-sensitization, 2, 6 and 24 weeks).

The label giving this sample's time point can be read as: pre-sensitization, week 0. This specimen's treatment or condition label, per the study, means: therapeutic diphenylcyclopropenone sensitization with weekly scalp DPC. Blood at each patch-test visit was drawn before the patch test was applied. Patients were eligible if aged 18 to 70, diagnosed with alopecia and judged suitable for DPC therapy, and pregnant patients were excluded. Total RNA was extracted from unfractionated whole blood that had been collected in Tempus Blood RNA tubes. What the study reported, not specific to this receptor: After repeated subsampling, the strength of the expansion versus patch-test correlation and the threshold at which it became significant changed. The number of TCRs above 1 in 1000 frequency did not change with DPC sensitization; there was no evidence of global repertoire structure alterations. Patch test score correlated positively with the number of PT1 expanded TCRs, reaching significance at thresholds 8, 16 and 32 but not at 4. Expanded TCRs formed significantly more large CDR3 similarity clusters than pre-sensitization or healthy control sets, consistent with antigen-driven responses. Because all patients had alopecia, a presumed autoimmune disease, the immune response of the patients might differ from that of healthy individuals.

The library was prepared using RACE. The run used a NextSeq 500. During library preparation, unique molecular identifiers were attached to individual cDNA molecules so that TCRs could be counted in a quantitative, reproducible way. Each blood RNA sample was used to sequence both TCR alpha and TCR beta chains. Per the original workflow: The median number of TCRs per sample was 95,638, ranging from 23,224 to 690,600. The Decombinator software suite was used to annotate the V, J and CDR3 of the TCR reads. To make PS versus PT1 abundance plots, every sample was subsampled to the same number of TCRs (28,000). TCRs were defined as expanded if absent before sensitization and observed at least eight times at the 2-week time point. Through fastp at Q25 and MiXCR, TCRdb rebuilt clones from the public reads, retaining in-frame beta chains. All rows with the same CDR3 protein become a single entry with the most common DNA and genes. These V and J calls are TCRdb output, not the study's own analysis. This sample gives around 120,000 distinct CDR3 sequences in total; 13% of them show up just once. Around 2.8% of the sample goes to the ten largest clones.

Note on this clonotype: Which antigen it targets is not known. Nothing much larger sits one base from this clone, and base qualities are not available.

This sequence originates from a woman aged 18-29 years with alopecia areata. Some clones in this sample may be carry-over from other donors' samples. This specimen was whole blood, taken in connection with sensitization to the hapten diphenylcyclopropenone (DPC).

For the CDR3, the sequence is CASRTGHNSPLHF. The sequenced DNA is TGTGCCAGCAGGACAGGGCATAATTCACCCCTCCACTTT. This chain is built from TRBV21-1 and TRBJ1-6; the table's D call of TRBD1 was not tested on the DNA. TRBV21-1 constitutes a pseudogene. The CDR3 spans 13 residues, from the cysteine through the phenylalanine. Of the read, only the CDR3 DNA is kept; its 39 bases are in frame from base 1.